This entry lists 4 T cell receptor beta chains sequenced from one sample in a study of identical twins. TCRdb used MiXCR to reprocess the 5' RACE reads, holding one entry per CDR3 protein. The sample shows 250,000 to 350,000 distinct CDR3 sequences, around 9.7% of them seen only once. The same specimen was also included in a second study, on yellow fever vaccine responses in identical twins.

Sequencing used CD8+ T cells sorted from blood. The source is a woman aged 18-30 years in good health.

The sample holds many counts of this clonotype. The chain links TRBV7-9 to TRBJ1-6, with D unresolved. Germline V CDR1 and CDR2: SEHNR, FQNEAQ (reference sequence). V was pared by 0 bases and J by 7 bases, with 16 bases between. This CDR3 has 17 amino acids. The CDR3 loop reads CASSLAEELLYNSPLHF. CDR3 bases: TGTGCCAGCAGCTTAGCGGAGGAGCTCTTATACAATTCACCCCTCCACTTT.

In this sample, this clonotype turned up many times. The chain employs TRBV4-3 and TRBJ2-7; D unresolved. Germline V gene data show CDR1 as LGHNA and CDR2 as YSLEER. V dropped 2 bases and J dropped 6 bases, with 11 bases sitting between them. The CDR3 is made up of 13 amino acids. The CDR3 here is CASSQNGVREQYF. The CDR3 coding sequence is TGCGCCAGCAGCCAAAATGGGGTGCGCGAGCAGTACTTC.

The chain couples TRBV12-3 or TRBV12-4 to TRBJ2-3; tentatively, D is TRBD2 (6 bases). This CDR3 spans 18 amino acids. The CDR3 sequence: CTISLAVVAAMSTDTQYF. CDR3 in DNA: TGTACCATCAGTTTAGCGGTGGTAGCGGCGATGAGCACAGATACGCAGTATTTT.

The chain combines TRBV20-1 with TRBJ2-7, with a weak D call TRBD1 (5 bases). The CDR3 is made up of 15 amino acids. Germline CDR1 DFQATT, CDR2 SNEGSKA (reference sequence). V lost 0 bases and J lost 0, with 12 bases in between. CDR3 residues: CSARDLGANSYEQYF. The CDR3 coding sequence is TGCAGTGCTAGAGATCTTGGGGCCAACTCCTACGAGCAGTACTTC.